Listed here is a single T cell receptor beta chain. Its cognate antigen is unknown. This sample includes further DNA sequences coding for the same CDR3. The data are from a study of OX40 agonist ivuxolimab in advanced cancers. Sequenced by immunoSEQ multiplex PCR; TCRdb stores in-frame clones only, minus some. The sample lists 65,000 to 95,000 clones, around 88% occurring once. Study observations and caveats: Low normalized T-cell clonal expansion was also seen in some nonresponders.

The TCR sequence derives from an adult with an advanced solid tumor such as melanoma, head and neck, liver or kidney cancer. The sequences come from CD4+ or CD8+ T cells sorted from blood, collected in a trial of the OX40 agonist ivuxolimab.

The CDR3 is CASSLIGETQYF. Written as DNA, the CDR3 is TGTGCCAGCAGCCTTATTGGGGAGACCCAGTACTTC. The chain combines TRBV7-9 with TRBJ2-5; no firm D call. The V gene lost 5 bases and the J gene lost 5 bases, with 9 bases spanning the gap. The CDR3 is 12 amino acids. CDR1 SEHNR and CDR2 FQNEAQ come from the germline V gene (reference sequence).